This T cell receptor beta chain originates from a study of T-cell memory formation after mild COVID-19. Study overall: TCR clusters mostly belonged to single donors.

MiXCR, applied by TCRdb to the 5' RACE reads, yields one record per CDR3 protein. This repertoire shows around 300,000 distinct CDR3 sequences, around 15% found once; its top ten account for 20% to 25%. In the case of this clonotype: What it binds is unknown.

Study-level points and caveats: A second wave expanding day 15 to 37 was CD4+-biased; contracting clones were balanced. Several responding clones turned up in pre-infection memory, indicating that cross-reactive memory may have taken part. The study found contracting CD4+ clones mainly in CM and EM and contracting CD8+ clones in EMRA.

Germline CDR1 and CDR2: LGHNA and YNFKEQ. This CDR3 has 17 residues. V gave up 1 base and J gave up 1 base, with 13 bases separating them. Sequenced material: PBMCs or a T cell subset sorted from them (not recorded which). The sequence derives from a man between 18 and 29 years old who had mild COVID-19 (a few samples of this study predate the infection). Cell type and time point are not known. This chain connects TRBV4-2 to TRBJ2-2, with D unclear. The CDR3 nucleotides read TGTGCCAGCAGCCAAGGGTCGCTCCAGGAGAACACCGGGGAGCTGTTTTTT. Amino acid sequence: CASSQGSLQENTGELFF.